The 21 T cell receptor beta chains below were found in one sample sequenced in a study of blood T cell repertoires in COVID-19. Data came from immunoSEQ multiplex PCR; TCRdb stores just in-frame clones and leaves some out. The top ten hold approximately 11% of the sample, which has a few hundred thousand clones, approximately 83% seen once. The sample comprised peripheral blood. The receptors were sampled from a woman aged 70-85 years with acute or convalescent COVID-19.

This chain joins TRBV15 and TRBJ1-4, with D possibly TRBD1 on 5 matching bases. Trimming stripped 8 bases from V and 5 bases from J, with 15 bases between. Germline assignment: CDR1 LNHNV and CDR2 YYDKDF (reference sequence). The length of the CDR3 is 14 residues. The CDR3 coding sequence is TGTGCCACCCGTGCAGGGATCCAGAATGAAAAACTGTTTTTT. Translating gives CATRAGIQNEKLFF. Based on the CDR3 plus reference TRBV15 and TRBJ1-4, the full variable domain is DAMVIQNPRYQVTQFGKPVTLSCSQTLNHNVMYWYQQKSSQAPKLLFHYYDKDFNNEADTPDNFQSRRPNTSFCFLDIRSPGLGDTAMYLCATRAGIQNEKLFFGSGTQLSVL.

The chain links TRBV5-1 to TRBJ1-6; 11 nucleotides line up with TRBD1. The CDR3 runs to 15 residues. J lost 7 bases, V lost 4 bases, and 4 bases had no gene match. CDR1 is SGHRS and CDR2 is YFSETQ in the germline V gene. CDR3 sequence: CASSRGQGGNSPLHF. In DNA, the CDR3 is TGCGCCAGCAGCCGGGGACAGGGGGGAAATTCACCCCTCCACTTT.

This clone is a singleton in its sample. The CDR3 nucleotides are TGTGCCAGCAGCCAGACAGGGAACGATCAGCCCCAGCATTTT. Its translation: CASSQTGNDQPQHF. The chain is built from TRBV3-1 (or the pseudogene TRBV3-2) and TRBJ1-5, with 7 bases lining up with TRBD1. This CDR3 region has 14 residues. The V segment lost 3 bases and the J segment 5 bases; nucleotides outside the gene matches: 4. Germline CDR1 and CDR2: LGHDT and YNNKEL (reference sequence).

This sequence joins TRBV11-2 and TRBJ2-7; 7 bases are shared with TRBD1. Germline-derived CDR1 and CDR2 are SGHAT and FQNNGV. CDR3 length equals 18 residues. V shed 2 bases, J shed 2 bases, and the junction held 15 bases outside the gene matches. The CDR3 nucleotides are TGTGCCAGCAGCTTACTTCAGGGAATCCGGGACAGAGCCTACGAGCAGTACTTC. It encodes CASSLLQGIRDRAYEQYF.

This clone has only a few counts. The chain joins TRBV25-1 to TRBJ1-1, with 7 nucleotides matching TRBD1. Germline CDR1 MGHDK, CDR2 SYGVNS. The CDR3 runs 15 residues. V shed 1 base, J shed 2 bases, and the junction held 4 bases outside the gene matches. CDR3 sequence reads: CASSEWGTVNTEAFF. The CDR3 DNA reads TGTGCCAGCAGTGAATGGGGGACAGTCAACACTGAAGCTTTCTTT.

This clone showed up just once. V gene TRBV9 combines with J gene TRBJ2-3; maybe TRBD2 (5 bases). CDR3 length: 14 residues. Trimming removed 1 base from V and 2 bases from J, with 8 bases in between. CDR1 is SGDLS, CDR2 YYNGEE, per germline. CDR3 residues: CASSVRTFTDTQYF. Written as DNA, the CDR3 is TGTGCCAGCAGCGTACGGACTTTCACAGATACGCAGTATTTT. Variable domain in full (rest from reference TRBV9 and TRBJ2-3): DSGVTQTPKHLITATGQRVTLRCSPRSGDLSVYWYQQSLDQGLQFLIQYYNGEERAKGNILERFSAQQFPDLHSELNLSSLELGDSALYFCASSVRTFTDTQYFGPGTRLTVL.

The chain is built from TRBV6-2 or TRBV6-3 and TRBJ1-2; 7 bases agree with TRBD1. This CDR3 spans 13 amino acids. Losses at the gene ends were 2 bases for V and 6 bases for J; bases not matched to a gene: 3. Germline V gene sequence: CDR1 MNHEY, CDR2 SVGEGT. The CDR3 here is CASSYVQGHGYTF. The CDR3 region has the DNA TGTGCCAGCAGTTACGTACAGGGGCATGGCTACACCTTC.

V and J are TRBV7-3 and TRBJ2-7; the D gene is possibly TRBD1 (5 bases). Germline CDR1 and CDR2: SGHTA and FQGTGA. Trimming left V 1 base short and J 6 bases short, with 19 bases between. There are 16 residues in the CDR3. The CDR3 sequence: CASSLRAGSSPREQYF. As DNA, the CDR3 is TGTGCCAGCAGCTTAAGGGCAGGGTCATCCCCTCGCGAGCAGTACTTC.

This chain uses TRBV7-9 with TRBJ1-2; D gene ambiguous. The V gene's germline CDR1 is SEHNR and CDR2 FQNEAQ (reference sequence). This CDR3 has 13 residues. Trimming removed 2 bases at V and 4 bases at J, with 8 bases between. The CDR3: CASSLFQVYGYTF. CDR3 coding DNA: TGTGCCAGCAGCTTATTTCAGGTCTATGGCTACACCTTC. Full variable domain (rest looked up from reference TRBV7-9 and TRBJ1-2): DTGVSQNPRHKITKRGQNVTFRCDPISEHNRLYWYRQTLGQGPEFLTYFQNEAQLEKSRLLSDRFSAERPKGSFSTLEIQRTEQGDSAMYLCASSLFQVYGYTFGSGTRLTVV.

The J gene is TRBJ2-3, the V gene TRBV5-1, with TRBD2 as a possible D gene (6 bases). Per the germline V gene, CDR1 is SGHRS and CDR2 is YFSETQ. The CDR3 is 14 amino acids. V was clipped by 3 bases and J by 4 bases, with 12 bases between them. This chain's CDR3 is CASSSGVAPDTQYF. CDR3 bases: TGCGCCAGCAGCTCGGGGGTTGCTCCAGATACGCAGTATTTT.

In nucleotides, the CDR3 is TGTGCCAGCAGTCGACAGGGCCTCATGAACACTGAAGCTTTCTTT. This gives the protein CASSRQGLMNTEAFF. The chain recombines TRBV6-5 with TRBJ1-1; 7 bases fit TRBD1. Germline CDR1 reads MNHEY; CDR2 reads SVGAGI. The CDR3 covers 15 residues. The junction had 6 bases not matched to a gene; V was cut back by 5 bases and J by 0 bases.

The CDR3 nucleotides read TGTGCCAGCAGTTACTCGAGGGGGGGCGAGCAGTTCTTC. This gives the protein CASSYSRGGEQFF. V gene TRBV6-6 combines with J gene TRBJ2-1; TRBD2 is a possible D gene (7 bases). CDR1 is MNHNY and CDR2 is SVGAGI in the germline V gene (reference sequence). Trimming pared 0 bases from V and 10 bases from J, leaving 10 bases between. This CDR3 contains 13 residues.

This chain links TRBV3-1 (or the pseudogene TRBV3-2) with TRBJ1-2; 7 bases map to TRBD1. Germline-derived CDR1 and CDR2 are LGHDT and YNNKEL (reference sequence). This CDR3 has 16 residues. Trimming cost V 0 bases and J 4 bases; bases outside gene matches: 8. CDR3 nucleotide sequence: TGTGCCAGCAGCCAAGATGGCCCGGGACAGCCCTATGGCTACACCTTC. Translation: CASSQDGPGQPYGYTF.

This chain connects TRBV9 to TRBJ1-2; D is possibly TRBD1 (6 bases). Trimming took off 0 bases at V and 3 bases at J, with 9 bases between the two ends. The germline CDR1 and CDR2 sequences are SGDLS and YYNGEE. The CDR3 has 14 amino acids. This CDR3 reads CASSVEGGDYGYTF. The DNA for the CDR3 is TGTGCCAGCAGCGTAGAAGGGGGAGACTATGGCTACACCTTC.

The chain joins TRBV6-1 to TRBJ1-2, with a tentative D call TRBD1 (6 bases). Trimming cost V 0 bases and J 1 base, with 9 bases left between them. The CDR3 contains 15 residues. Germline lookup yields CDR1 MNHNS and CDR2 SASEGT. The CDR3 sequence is CASSEATGSNYGYTF. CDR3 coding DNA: TGTGCCAGCAGTGAAGCGACAGGCAGTAACTATGGCTACACCTTC.

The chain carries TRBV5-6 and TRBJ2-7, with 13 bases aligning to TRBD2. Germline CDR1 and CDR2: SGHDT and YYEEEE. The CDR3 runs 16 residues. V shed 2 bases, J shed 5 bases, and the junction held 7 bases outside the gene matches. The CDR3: CASSFRTSGGLNEQYF. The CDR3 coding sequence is TGTGCCAGCAGCTTTAGGACTAGCGGGGGTTTGAACGAGCAGTACTTC.

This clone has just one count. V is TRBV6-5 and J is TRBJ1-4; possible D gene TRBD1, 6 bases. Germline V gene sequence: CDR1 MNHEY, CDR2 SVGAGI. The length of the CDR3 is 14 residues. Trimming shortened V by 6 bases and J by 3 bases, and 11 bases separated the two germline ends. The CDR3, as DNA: TGTGCCAGCAGGAACGGGGGGCCTAATGAAAAACTGTTTTTT. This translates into CASRNGGPNEKLFF.

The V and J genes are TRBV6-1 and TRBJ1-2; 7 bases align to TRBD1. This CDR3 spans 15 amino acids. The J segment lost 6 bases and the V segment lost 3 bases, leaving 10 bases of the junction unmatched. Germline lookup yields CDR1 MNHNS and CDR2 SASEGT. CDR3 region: CASSDRQGSPDGYTF. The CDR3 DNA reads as TGTGCCAGCAGTGACCGACAGGGATCCCCCGATGGCTACACCTTC.

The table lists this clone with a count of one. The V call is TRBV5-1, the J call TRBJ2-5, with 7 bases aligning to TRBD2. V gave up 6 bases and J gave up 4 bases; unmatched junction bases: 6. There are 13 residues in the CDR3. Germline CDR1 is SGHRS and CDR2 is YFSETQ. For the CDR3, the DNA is TGCGCCAGCACGCCGGGAGGAGGAGAGACCCAGTACTTC. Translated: CASTPGGGETQYF.

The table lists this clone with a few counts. CDR3 sequence reads: CASSKGTVQETQYF. CDR3 DNA: TGTGCCAGCAGTAAAGGGACAGTACAAGAGACCCAGTACTTC. J is TRBJ2-5 and V is TRBV6-6; TRBD1 matches at 7 bases. V gave up 5 bases and J gave up 2 bases; unmatched junction bases: 5. The germline gives CDR1 MNHNY, CDR2 SVGAGI (reference sequence). This CDR3 region has 14 residues.

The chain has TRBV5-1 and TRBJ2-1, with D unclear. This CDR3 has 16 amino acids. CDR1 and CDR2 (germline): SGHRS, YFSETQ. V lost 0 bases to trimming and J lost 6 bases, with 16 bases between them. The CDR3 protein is CASSLAGSDVSNEQFF. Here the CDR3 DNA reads TGCGCCAGCAGCTTGGCTGGAAGCGATGTGTCCAATGAGCAGTTCTTC.